This T cell receptor beta chain comes out of a study of blood T cells in healthy people across ages. General study findings and limits: Long-lived donors had more naive CD4+ cells and higher diversity than aged donors.

A J-beta primer mix and a sample-barcoded 5' primer were used in a second PCR of roughly 6 to 12 cycles. Tagging of each cDNA molecule was performed by a template-switch adaptor with 12 random nucleotides. Each CDR3 protein is one row after TCRdb ran MiXCR on the 5' RACE reads. This sample has 870,000 or so distinct CDR3 sequences, with roughly 26% found just once. Note on this clonotype: Antigen unknown. A read error may be the cause here, since a much bigger clone is one base away.

No fewer than 7 million PBMCs went into each sample. Samples each yielded at least 5 micrograms of total RNA. CDR3 length: 15 amino acids. The germline gives CDR1 SGHTA, CDR2 FQGNSA. Unmatched junction bases numbered 9, after V lost 5 bases and J lost 9 bases. This clonotype originated in a woman older than 75 in good health. Sequencing was done on a sample of blood. The V and J genes are TRBV7-2 and TRBJ1-6; 8 nucleotides line up with TRBD1. DNA of the CDR3: TGTGCCAGCAGCAAATCGCCAGGGGGCAGTTCACCCCTCCACTTT. Encoded protein: CASSKSPGGSSPLHF.